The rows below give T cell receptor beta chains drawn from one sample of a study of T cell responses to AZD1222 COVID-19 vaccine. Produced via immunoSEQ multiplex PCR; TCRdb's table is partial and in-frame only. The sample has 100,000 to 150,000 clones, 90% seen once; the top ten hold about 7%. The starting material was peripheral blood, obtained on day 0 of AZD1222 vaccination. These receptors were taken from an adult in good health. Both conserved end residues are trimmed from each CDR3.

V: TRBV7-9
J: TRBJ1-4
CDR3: ASSPRQYEKLF

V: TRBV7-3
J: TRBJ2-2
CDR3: ASSTGAGTGELF

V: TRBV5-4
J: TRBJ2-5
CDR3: ASSVKTSQETQY

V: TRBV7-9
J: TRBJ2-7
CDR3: ASSLKHNYEQY

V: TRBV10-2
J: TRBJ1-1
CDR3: ASSDHIQGWGTEAF

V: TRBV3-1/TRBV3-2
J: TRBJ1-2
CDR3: ASSPRLQGSDYGYT

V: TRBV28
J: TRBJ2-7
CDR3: ASISAGTGAYEQY

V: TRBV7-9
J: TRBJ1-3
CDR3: ASSLAGGQGASGNTIY

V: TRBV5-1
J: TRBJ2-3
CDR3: ASSFPGQGTDTQY

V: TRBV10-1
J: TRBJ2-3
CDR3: ASSESRGGTDTQY

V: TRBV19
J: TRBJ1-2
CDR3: ASSQSAVGGYT

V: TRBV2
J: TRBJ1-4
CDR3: ASRGVTNEKLF

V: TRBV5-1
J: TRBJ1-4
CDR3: ASSLVGGQEKLF

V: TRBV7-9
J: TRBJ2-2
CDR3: ASSLFSGPSGTGELF

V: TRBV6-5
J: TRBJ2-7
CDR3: ASSYSSQDGPYEQY

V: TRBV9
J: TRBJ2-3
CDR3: ASSPPKEDTQY

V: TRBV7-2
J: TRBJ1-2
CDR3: ASSVTGSFYGYT

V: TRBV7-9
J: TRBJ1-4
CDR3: ASSFRVGFSNEKLF

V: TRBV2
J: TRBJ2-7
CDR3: ASSEASYEQY

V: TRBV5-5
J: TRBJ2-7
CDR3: ASSPLFRDRVSYEQY

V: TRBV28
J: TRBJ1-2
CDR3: ASSPDREGTYGYT

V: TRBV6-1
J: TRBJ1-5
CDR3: ASSEGGDQPQH

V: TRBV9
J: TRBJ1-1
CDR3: ASSGGTLGNTEAF

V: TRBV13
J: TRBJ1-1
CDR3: ASSWRGHSNTEAF

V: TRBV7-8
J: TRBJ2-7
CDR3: ASSGPQSYEQY

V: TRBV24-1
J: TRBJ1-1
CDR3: ATSASTGSSEAF

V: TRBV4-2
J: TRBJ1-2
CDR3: ASSQVLPETNYGYT

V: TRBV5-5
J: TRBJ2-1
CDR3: ASSFAGDVEYNEQF

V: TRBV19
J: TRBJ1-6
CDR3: ASSIHQGASSYNSPLH

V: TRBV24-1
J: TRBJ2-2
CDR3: ATSDYDSTNTGELF

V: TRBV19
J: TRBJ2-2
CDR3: ASKPPGKTGELF

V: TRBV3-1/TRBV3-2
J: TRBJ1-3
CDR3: ASSRLGTVPSSGNTIY

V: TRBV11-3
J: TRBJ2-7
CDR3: ASSPSGDSYEQY

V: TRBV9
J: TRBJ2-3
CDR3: ASSAGTRGDTQY

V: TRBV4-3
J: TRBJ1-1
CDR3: ASSQVLVNTEAF

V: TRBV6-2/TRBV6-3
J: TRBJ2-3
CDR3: ASSYSWGQGTDTQY

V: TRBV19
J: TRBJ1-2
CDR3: ASRPPFDGYT

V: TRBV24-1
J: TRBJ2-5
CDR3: ATSEPTGGTPETQY

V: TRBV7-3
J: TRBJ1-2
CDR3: ASSSPLTGYDT

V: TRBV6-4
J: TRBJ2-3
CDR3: ASSDSDSPTDTQY

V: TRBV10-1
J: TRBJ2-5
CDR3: ARGTSGSETQY

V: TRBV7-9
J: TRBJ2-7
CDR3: ATSETKYEQY